Listed below are T cell receptor beta chains from one sample, sequenced in a study of T cells in Graves' hyperthyroidism and ophthalmopathy. In TCRdb, the multiplex PCR reads were re-called with MiXCR into one record per CDR3 protein. The sample records around 300,000 distinct CDR3 sequences, roughly 15% being singletons. The sequenced sample was blood. These receptors all come from a middle-aged woman with Graves' ophthalmopathy. The CDR3 runs from the conserved cysteine through the conserved F or W. Each record gives: D gene, clone size, J gene, CDR3 length, V gene, CDR3 DNA, CDR3 protein. A D gene is named only where the DNA matches it firmly. The size entry is marked missing in some rows and otherwise reads once, few, many or a size class.

TRBD2	many	TRBJ2-1	15	TRBV7-9	TGTGCCAGCAGCCCGTTGCGGGAGCCAACGGATGAGCAGTTCTTC	CASSPLREPTDEQFF
.	many	TRBJ2-1	13	TRBV5-1	TGCGCCAGCAGCCAGGGAACCTACAATGAGCAGTTCTTC	CASSQGTYNEQFF
.	many	TRBJ1-5	14	TRBV28	TGTGCCAGCAGGTATCCGAGCCCCAATCAGCCCCAGCATTTT	CASRYPSPNQPQHF
TRBD1	many	TRBJ1-5	14	TRBV2	TGTGCCAGCAGAGTTGGAGGGGGCCCTCAGCCCCAGCATTTT	CASRVGGGPQPQHF
.	once	TRBJ2-7	12	TRBV3-1	TGTGCCAGCAGCCCCTCCTCCTACGAGCAGTGCTTC	CASSPSSYEQCF
.	many	TRBJ2-1	11	TRBV3-1	TGTGCCAGCAGCCTCTCGCATGAGCAGTTCTTC	CASSLSHEQFF
.	many	TRBJ2-5	15	TRBV11-2	TGTGCCAGCAGCTCTAGGGAGGCCTACCAAGAGACCCAGTACTTC	CASSSREAYQETQYF
TRBD2	few	TRBJ2-1	15	TRBV10-2	TGCGCCAGCAGTACCGGGACTAGCTCCTACAATGAGCAGTTCTTC	CASSTGTSSYNEQFF
TRBD1	few	TRBJ2-2	16	TRBV3-1	TGTGCCAGCAGCCCGCGGACAGGTACCTCCGCCGGGGAGCTGTTTTTT	CASSPRTGTSAGELFF
.	many	TRBJ2-3	12	TRBV12-3/TRBV12-4	TGTGCCAGCAGTTTAGATTTTGATACGCAGTATTTT	CASSLDFDTQYF
.	many	TRBJ1-1	13	TRBV28	TGTGCCAGCAGTTCCTCAGGTAGAACTGAAGCTTTCTTT	CASSSSGRTEAFF
.	.	TRBJ1-1	14	TRBV7-9	TGTGCCAGCAGCCCCCATGGGGGGCGGCTTGAAGCTTTCTTT	CASSPHGGRLEAFF
.	many	TRBJ2-5	15	TRBV29-1	TGCAGCGTTGAGGGAACAGGGAGAAAGGGAGAGACCCAGTACTTC	CSVEGTGRKGETQYF
.	many	TRBJ2-2	14	TRBV12-3/TRBV12-4	TGTGCCAGCAGTTCCCGGTCTTCCACCGGGGAGCTGTTTTTT	CASSSRSSTGELFF
.	.	TRBJ2-2	12	TRBV19	TGTGCCAGTAGTTGGAGGGCCGGGGAGCTGTTTTTT	CASSWRAGELFF
.	many	TRBJ2-7	11	TRBV20-1	TGCAGTGCAGCGGACTTATACGAGCAGTACTTC	CSAADLYEQYF
TRBD2	many	TRBJ2-5	14	TRBV6-1	TGTGCCAGCAGTGAACAATGGGGAGGGGAGACCCAGTACTTC	CASSEQWGGETQYF
.	few	TRBJ1-5	14	TRBV27	TGTGCCAGCAGTAAACAGGGACTCAATCAGCCCCAGCATTTT	CASSKQGLNQPQHF
TRBD2	many	TRBJ2-7	14	TRBV28	TGTGCCAGCAGGGGGACTAGCGGGACCTACGAGCAGTACTTC	CASRGTSGTYEQYF
.	many	TRBJ1-6	12	TRBV13	TGTGCCAGCAGTTTGGGGGGATCACCCCTCCACTTT	CASSLGGSPLHF
.	many	TRBJ1-2	14	TRBV12-3/TRBV12-4	TGTGCCAGCAGTTTAGGCAGGGTTAACTATGGCTACACCTTC	CASSLGRVNYGYTF
TRBD2	many	TRBJ2-1	16	TRBV9	TGTGCCAGCAGCGTAGGTTTTAGCGGGAGTCTGGCTGAGCAGTTCTTC	CASSVGFSGSLAEQFF
TRBD1	few	TRBJ2-1	13	TRBV14	TGTGCCAGCAGCGACAGGGCGCTCGGATCGCAGTTCTTC	CASSDRALGSQFF
.	.	TRBJ2-3	12	TRBV29-1	TGCAGCGTTGACGAAAGCACAGATACGCAGTATTTT	CSVDESTDTQYF
.	.	TRBJ1-5	13	TRBV20-1	TGCAGTGCTAGCCGACTCCAGGGTCAGCCCCAGCATTTT	CSASRLQGQPQHF
TRBD2	many	TRBJ2-1	15	TRBV28	TGTGCCAGCAGCCCCGGGGGGGAGTTTTACAATGAGCAGTTCTTC	CASSPGGEFYNEQFF
.	.	TRBJ2-3	14	TRBV19	TGTGCCAGTAGTATAGGGGCTGCCACAGATACGCAGTATTTT	CASSIGAATDTQYF
.	many	TRBJ1-1	13	TRBV6-1	TGTGCCAGCACTAGACAGACGAACACTGAAGCTTTCTTT	CASTRQTNTEAFF
.	many	TRBJ2-7	15	TRBV3-1	TGTGCCAGCAGCCAAGGGTTTTTGGCCTCCTACGAGCAGTACTTC	CASSQGFLASYEQYF
TRBD1	many	TRBJ2-7	15	TRBV20-1	TGCAGTGCTAGAGCCCGGGACAGGGGTCTGGACGAGCAGTACTTC	CSARARDRGLDEQYF
.	many	TRBJ2-1	16	TRBV7-9	TGTGCCAGCAGCTCCACCTCTGGGGGGGGGGCGAATGAGCAGTTCTTC	CASSSTSGGGANEQFF
.	many	TRBJ2-7	11	TRBV20-1	TGCAGTGCTACACTAGTTGGCGAGCAGTACTTC	CSATLVGEQYF
.	.	TRBJ1-2	13	TRBV10-3	TGTGCCATCAGTGTGGACAGCTTCTCTGGCTACACCTTC	CAISVDSFSGYTF
.	.	TRBJ2-5	13	TRBV18	TGTGCCAGCACCCGGACGAGCCAAGAGGCCCAGTACTTC	CASTRTSQEAQYF
.	few	TRBJ2-7	11	TRBV29-1	TGCAGCGGGAGGGCAAGGAACGAGCAGTACTTC	CSGRARNEQYF
.	many	TRBJ2-1	15	TRBV11-2	TGTGCCAGCAGCTTCAGGGGAAGCTCCTACAATGAGCAGTTCTTC	CASSFRGSSYNEQFF
TRBD1	many	TRBJ1-5	16	TRBV27	TGTGCCAGCAGTAACACCCGAACAGGGGGGGGTCAGCCCCAGCATTTT	CASSNTRTGGGQPQHF